The entry below gives a single T cell receptor beta chain sequence along with its context. The antigen remains undetermined. Germline CDR1 DFQATT, CDR2 SNEGSKA (reference sequence). The CDR3 length is 18 residues. V lost 3 bases, J lost 0 bases, and 22 bases lay in between. The data were obtained in a study of blood T cells in healthy people across ages. It was with a sample-barcoded 5' primer and a J-beta primer mix that a second PCR of about 6 to 12 cycles was run. TCRdb re-called the 5' RACE reads through MiXCR, storing one row per CDR3 protein. The table includes some 290,000 distinct CDR3 sequences, roughly 29% detected once. Study-level points and caveats: In older individuals, TCR beta diversity per million T cells was lower, falling roughly linearly with age.

The material sequenced was blood. The clonotype comes from a woman aged 70-85 years in good health. The chain recombines TRBV20-1 with TRBJ2-3; D is unclear. The CDR3 DNA reads TGCAGTGCTAGCTCGATTAGTGAGGTATACGGGAGCACAGATACGCAGTATTTT. Translated: CSASSISEVYGSTDTQYF.